One sample yielded the 23 T cell receptor beta chains listed below, sequenced in a study of CD8 T cells in ankylosing spondylitis. One entry per CDR3 protein, called by TCRdb with MiXCR from the 5' RACE reads. The sample has about 39,000 distinct CDR3 sequences; 3.5% to 4% are singletons. The sequencing sample was made of blood, either unsorted or a sorted T cell fraction (not recorded which). The receptor source for this set is a female donor with ankylosing spondylitis or in good health (not recorded which).

This clonotype came up many times. The CDR3 sequence: CASSVLDTDTQYF. CDR3 in DNA: TGTGCCAGCAGTGTACTCGACACAGATACGCAGTATTTT. The chain employs TRBV9 and TRBJ2-3; D unresolved. CDR1 and CDR2 from the germline V gene are SGDLS and YYNGEE. V lost 5 bases, J lost 2 bases, and 9 bases lay in between. This CDR3 spans 13 amino acids.

This clonotype was seen ten or more times. This sequence joins TRBV21-1 and TRBJ2-5; the table's D call TRBD1 went unverified against the DNA. TRBV21-1 is classified as a pseudogene. This CDR3 is built from 16 residues. The CDR3 nucleotides are TGTGCCAGCAGCTCCCGGACAGGGAGACCTATAGAGACCCAGTACTTC. Translating it yields CASSSRTGRPIETQYF.

The sample holds a few counts of this clonotype. The chain carries TRBV9 and TRBJ2-2; possibly TRBD1 for D (6 bases). The V end lost 3 bases, the J end lost 5 bases, and 14 bases lay between the germline ends. The CDR3 totals 15 residues. Germline CDR1 is SGDLS and CDR2 is YYNGEE. The CDR3 loop is CASSGSGTMTGELFF. The CDR3 region has the DNA TGTGCCAGCAGCGGGTCCGGGACAATGACCGGGGAGCTGTTTTTT.

This clonotype was detected ten times or more. The CDR3 here is CASSVGLAGIHEQFF. The DNA of the CDR3 is TGTGCCAGCAGCGTAGGTCTAGCGGGGATTCATGAGCAGTTCTTC. The chain combines TRBV9 with TRBJ2-1, with 9 bases lining up with TRBD2. The germline CDR1 and CDR2 sequences are SGDLS and YYNGEE. The CDR3 length is 15 residues. V trimming: 0 bases; J trimming: 8 bases; junction bases outside the gene matches: 6.

In its sample, this clonotype was seen many times. The chain joins TRBV9 to TRBJ2-5; no definite D call. The CDR3 is made up of 11 amino acids. The ends were cut back, 3 bases at V and 1 base at J, with 1 base in the middle. Germline values: CDR1 SGDLS, CDR2 YYNGEE. CDR3 amino acids: CASSAQETQYF. For the CDR3, the DNA is TGTGCCAGCAGCGCCCAAGAGACCCAGTACTTC.

There are many counts of this clonotype. The chain links TRBV9 to TRBJ1-2; D not certain. The CDR3 loop spans 15 amino acids. In germline, CDR1 is SGDLS, CDR2 YYNGEE. The V and J ends lost 0 bases and 4 bases respectively, with 13 bases between them. The CDR3 nucleotides read TGTGCCAGCAGCGTAGATCGAGATACGTCCTATGGCTACACCTTC. Protein sequence: CASSVDRDTSYGYTF.

This clonotype has ten or more counts. The chain uses TRBV9 and TRBJ2-2; no definite D call. Germline loops: CDR1 SGDLS, CDR2 YYNGEE. V was cut by 0 bases and J by 7 bases, with 13 bases left in between. The CDR3 length is 15 residues. CDR3 loop: CASSVGRQASGELFF. CDR3 DNA sequence: TGTGCCAGCAGCGTAGGAAGGCAGGCGAGCGGGGAGCTGTTTTTT. Based on the CDR3 plus reference TRBV9 and TRBJ2-2, the full variable domain is DSGVTQTPKHLITATGQRVTLRCSPRSGDLSVYWYQQSLDQGLQFLIQYYNGEERAKGNILERFSAQQFPDLHSELNLSSLELGDSALYFCASSVGRQASGELFFGEGSRLTVL.

This clonotype has ten or more counts. The gene calls are TRBV9 and TRBJ2-1; 7 bases fit TRBD1. J gave up 8 bases and V 3 bases, and 5 bases lay outside the gene matches. The CDR3 is 13 residues long. The germline V gene has CDR1 SGDLS and CDR2 YYNGEE. CDR3 sequence reads: CASSATGSDEQFF. CDR3 sequence (DNA): TGTGCCAGCAGCGCGACAGGGAGCGATGAGCAGTTCTTC. Looking up the rest from reference TRBV9 and TRBJ2-1 gives the full variable domain: DSGVTQTPKHLITATGQRVTLRCSPRSGDLSVYWYQQSLDQGLQFLIQYYNGEERAKGNILERFSAQQFPDLHSELNLSSLELGDSALYFCASSATGSDEQFFGPGTRLTVL.

This clonotype was observed at least ten times. V gene TRBV9 combines with J gene TRBJ2-5; no reliable D call. The V gene's germline CDR1 is SGDLS and CDR2 YYNGEE. The CDR3 totals 15 residues. Between the trimmed V and J ends, which lost 1 base and 4 bases, there was a span of 14 bases. The CDR3 nucleotides are TGTGCCAGCAGCGTAACTCCCTTTGGCGCAGAGACCCAGTACTTC. Its protein product is CASSVTPFGAETQYF.

At least ten counts were recorded for this clonotype. J is TRBJ1-5 and V is TRBV7-8, with 7 bases identical to TRBD1. The CDR3 runs to 24 residues. The germline gives CDR1 SGHVS, CDR2 FQNEAQ. V trimming: 3 bases; J trimming: 2 bases; junction bases outside the gene matches: 31. The CDR3 DNA follows: TGTGCCAGCAGCTTCCAACACCTTCACAGGGGACCCCGAAGGGACCCCTTTGGCAATCAGCCCCAGCATTTT. Protein sequence: CASSFQHLHRGPRRDPFGNQPQHF.

The rearrangement uses TRBV9 and TRBJ2-3; 13 nucleotides align to TRBD2. The CDR3 extends over 17 amino acids. CDR1 is SGDLS and CDR2 is YYNGEE in the germline V gene. With V trimmed by 4 bases and J by 11 bases, 16 bases remained unmatched. The CDR3: CASSSRTSGGLNRGQYF. For the CDR3, the DNA is TGTGCCAGCAGCTCCCGGACTAGCGGGGGCCTCAACAGGGGGCAGTATTTT.

This clonotype was picked up many times. As DNA, the CDR3 is TGTGCCAGCAGCGTAGCGGGGACAGGGCCAGGTTCACCCCTCCACTTT. It translates to CASSVAGTGPGSPLHF. J is TRBJ1-6 and V is TRBV9, with 9 bases that match TRBD1. Germline loops: CDR1 SGDLS, CDR2 YYNGEE. This CDR3 has 16 amino acids. Trimming took 0 bases from V and 9 from J; bases not matched to a gene: 7.

The gene calls are TRBV21-1 and TRBJ2-7. TRBV21-1 is designated a pseudogene. This CDR3 has 10 amino acids. CDR3: CASDSYEQYF. Written as DNA, the CDR3 is TGTGCCAGCGATTCATACGAGCAGTACTTC.

Only a few counts were recorded for this clonotype. The chain employs TRBV9 and TRBJ2-6; D gene ambiguous. Deletions cut 0 bases from V and 0 bases from J, with 4 bases between. CDR3 size: 15 residues. Germline CDR1 reads SGDLS; CDR2 reads YYNGEE. The CDR3 coding sequence is TGTGCCAGCAGCGTAGTCAGCTCTGGGGCCAACGTCCTGACTTTC. This encodes CASSVVSSGANVLTF.

This clonotype showed up many times. The chain employs TRBV9 and TRBJ2-1, with 10 bases aligning to TRBD2. Germline loops: CDR1 SGDLS, CDR2 YYNGEE. This CDR3 is 16 amino acids long. V was clipped by 3 bases and J by 2 bases; unmatched bases: 5. CDR3 residues: CASSELAGGTYNEQFF. The CDR3, as DNA: TGTGCCAGCAGCGAATTAGCGGGGGGAACCTACAATGAGCAGTTCTTC.

This sequence joins TRBV9 and TRBJ2-2; no firm D call. The ends were cut back, 3 bases at V and 5 bases at J, with 11 bases in the middle. In germline, CDR1 is SGDLS, CDR2 YYNGEE. This CDR3 is 14 amino acids long. The DNA for the CDR3 is TGTGCCAGCAGCGCCCACAGTTTAACCGGGGAGCTGTTTTTT. This encodes CASSAHSLTGELFF.

The sample holds many counts of this clonotype. The rearrangement joins TRBV9 to TRBJ2-1, with D possibly called TRBD1 or TRBD2 (5 bases each). V lost 0 bases and J lost 4, with 14 bases in between. Germline loops: CDR1 SGDLS, CDR2 YYNGEE. This CDR3 has 16 residues. Written as DNA, the CDR3 is TGTGCCAGCAGCGTAGGTTCGGGGCTAACTTACAATGAGCAGTTCTTC. Its translation: CASSVGSGLTYNEQFF. The complete variable domain, with remaining parts taken from reference TRBV9 and TRBJ2-1, reads DSGVTQTPKHLITATGQRVTLRCSPRSGDLSVYWYQQSLDQGLQFLIQYYNGEERAKGNILERFSAQQFPDLHSELNLSSLELGDSALYFCASSVGSGLTYNEQFFGPGTRLTVL.

Many counts were recorded for this clonotype. The chain carries TRBV2 and TRBJ2-7, with a weak D call TRBD1 (5 bases). V was clipped by 5 bases and J by 1 base, with 9 bases between them. The CDR3 consists of 13 residues. The germline CDR1 and CDR2 sequences are SNHLY and FYNNEI. The CDR3 spells CASSPGQSYEQYF. As DNA, the CDR3 is TGTGCCAGCAGTCCCGGACAATCCTACGAGCAGTACTTC. Full variable domain (remainder filled in from reference TRBV2 and TRBJ2-7): EPEVTQTPSHQVTQMGQEVILRCVPISNHLYFYWYRQILGQKVEFLVSFYNNEISEKSEIFDDQFSVERPDGSNFTLKIRSTKLEDSAMYFCASSPGQSYEQYFGPGTRLTVT.

This chain uses TRBV9 with TRBJ1-3; D is unresolved. V lost 3 bases and J lost 0, with 7 bases in between. CDR3 length: 14 residues. Germline V gene lookup returns CDR1 SGDLS and CDR2 YYNGEE. The CDR3 DNA reads as TGTGCCAGCAGCGCCTCTTACTCTGGAAACACCATATATTTT. Its protein product is CASSASYSGNTIYF. Looking up the rest from reference TRBV9 and TRBJ1-3 gives the full variable domain: DSGVTQTPKHLITATGQRVTLRCSPRSGDLSVYWYQQSLDQGLQFLIQYYNGEERAKGNILERFSAQQFPDLHSELNLSSLELGDSALYFCASSASYSGNTIYFGEGSWLTVV.

Many counts were recorded for this clonotype. The rearrangement joins TRBV9 to TRBJ2-7; D unresolved. The CDR3 contains 14 residues. V lost 0 bases and J 0 bases, leaving 7 bases between the germline ends. CDR1 SGDLS and CDR2 YYNGEE come from the germline V gene. The CDR3 bases are TGTGCCAGCAGCGTAGAGGGATTCTCCTACGAGCAGTACTTC. Encoded protein: CASSVEGFSYEQYF.

This clonotype appeared many times. The chain recombines TRBV9 with TRBJ2-5, with D perhaps matching TRBD2 (5 bases). CDR1 SGDLS and CDR2 YYNGEE come from the germline V gene. V lost 0 bases and J lost 4, with 13 bases in between. CDR3 size: 15 residues. Here the CDR3 DNA reads TGTGCCAGCAGCGTAGCGGCTAGCTGGGGAGAGACCCAGTACTTC. It yields the protein CASSVAASWGETQYF.

This clonotype was found many times. The chain links TRBV9 to TRBJ1-2; D is unresolved. This CDR3 is 17 amino acids long. Trimming took 0 bases from V and 5 from J, leaving 20 bases between them. Per germline, CDR1 SGDLS and CDR2 YYNGEE. DNA for the CDR3: TGTGCCAGCAGCGTAGGCGGCAGCTTAGGTCTGTGGTATGGCTACACCTTC. It codes for CASSVGGSLGLWYGYTF.

At least ten counts were recorded for this clonotype. This chain uses TRBV9 with TRBJ2-1; 10 bases are a match to TRBD1. V dropped 4 bases and J dropped 9; count of bases not matched to a gene: 10. This CDR3 has 15 residues. Per the germline V gene, CDR1 is SGDLS and CDR2 is YYNGEE. The CDR3 region has the DNA TGTGCCAGCAGCCTCGGGACAGGGGTGCAGGGTGAGCAGTTCTTC. This sequence encodes CASSLGTGVQGEQFF.